The T cell receptor beta chain under discussion was sequenced for a study of blood T cell repertoires in COVID-19. Overall study: T cells, B-cell-depleted T cells, or PBMCs provided the cDNA or gDNA that served as material.

Per the original methods: Scientists estimated how many nucleated cells there were by amplifying reference gene primers. Here immunoSEQ multiplex PCR was the method, and the copy in TCRdb shows in-frame clones only, minus some. V, J and clone size are taken as reported in that table, and D and trimming were inferred from the DNA itself. The table records more than 200,000 clones, nearly 90% of them present only once. This CDR3 contains 19 residues. The V and J ends lost 6 bases and 3 bases, in that order; junction bases with no gene match: 18. The germline CDR1 and CDR2 sequences are MNHEY and SVGEGT.

The sequencing sample was made of peripheral blood. This receptor was identified in a human donor in a cohort sampled during active COVID-19. The chain joins TRBV6-2 or TRBV6-3 to TRBJ2-3; 10 bases agree with TRBD2. CDR3 residues: CASSLGGTSALLRTDTQYF. The CDR3 DNA reads as TGTGCCAGCAGCCTCGGCGGGACTAGCGCCCTTTTGAGGACAGATACGCAGTATTTT.